Listed below are T cell receptor beta chains from one sample, sequenced in a study of identical twins. TCRdb fed the 5' RACE reads into MiXCR, producing one record per CDR3 protein. Among 400,000 to 500,000 distinct CDR3 sequences listed, less than 20% were seen once. Sequenced sample: naive T cells sorted from blood. The receptors originated from a man in his forties or fifties in good health. CDR3s include the opening cysteine and the closing phenylalanine or tryptophan. D genes are given only for firm matches. Only some rows state a clone size, as once, few, many or a class for expanded clones.

-,many,TRBV20-1,TRBJ2-1,TGCAGTGCTAAAGGGATCAGCGATTACAATGAGCAGTTCTTC,CSAKGISDYNEQFF
TRBD2,many,TRBV4-1,TRBJ2-7,TGCGCCAGCAGCCAAGTATTAGCGGGTCGACGCTACGAGCAGTACTTC,CASSQVLAGRRYEQYF
-,few,TRBV4-1,TRBJ2-5,TGCGCCAGCAGCCAAGGCAGGGGGGGGGTAAGGGACCAAGAGACCCAGTACTTC,CASSQGRGGVRDQETQYF
TRBD2,-,TRBV5-1,TRBJ2-2,TGCGCCAGCAGCCCAGGACTAGCGGGAGCCGTGGAGCTGTTTTTT,CASSPGLAGAVELFF
-,once,TRBV28,TRBJ2-5,TGTGCCAGCAGTCCCCCTATCGGCAGGATCGAGACCCAGTACTTC,CASSPPIGRIETQYF
TRBD1,few,TRBV6-1,TRBJ2-3,TGTGCCAGCACCCGGGACAGGAGAAGCACAGATACGCAGTATTTT,CASTRDRRSTDTQYF
TRBD2,many,TRBV5-1,TRBJ2-1,TGCGCCAGCAGTCCACGGACTAGCGGGCACTACAATGAGCAGTTCTTC,CASSPRTSGHYNEQFF
-,many,TRBV12-3/TRBV12-4,TRBJ2-5,TGTGCCAGCAGTCTGAGACAGATAGAAGAGACCCAGTACTTC,CASSLRQIEETQYF
-,few,TRBV6-5,TRBJ1-6,TGTGCCAGCAGTTACTCGAAGTGGGGACGAGGATCACCCCTCCACTTT,CASSYSKWGRGSPLHF
TRBD1,-,TRBV20-1,TRBJ2-7,TGCAGTGCACCGGACAGGCTCCGGGAGCAGTACTTC,CSAPDRLREQYF
-,few,TRBV6-2/TRBV6-3,TRBJ1-5,TGTGCCAGCAGTTACTCGTCAGGGTGGGGCAATCAGCCCCAGCATTTT,CASSYSSGWGNQPQHF
-,-,TRBV5-4,TRBJ2-3,TGTGCCAGCAGCTTCGAGCCCGTAGGGGAGAACGCAGATACGCAGTATTTT,CASSFEPVGENADTQYF
TRBD2,-,TRBV20-1,TRBJ2-5,TGCAGTGCTAGTGGGACTAGCGGGGCCCAAGAGACCCAGTACTTC,CSASGTSGAQETQYF
TRBD1,-,TRBV28,TRBJ1-5,TGTGCCAGCAGTTTAGGGACAGGCCATCAGCCCCAGCATTTT,CASSLGTGHQPQHF
TRBD1,-,TRBV20-1,TRBJ2-7,TGCAGTACGACAGGGGATTCCTACGAGCAGTACTTC,CSTTGDSYEQYF
-,few,TRBV28,TRBJ2-1,TGTGCCAGCAGTTTACAGGGATACAATGAGCAGTTCTTC,CASSLQGYNEQFF
TRBD2,-,TRBV20-1,TRBJ2-1,TGCAGTGCTAGGGGTGGACTAGCGGGAGTAGGTGAGCAGTTCTTC,CSARGGLAGVGEQFF
-,-,TRBV28,TRBJ2-7,TGTGCCAGCAGCTCTAGGGTTTCCTACGAGCAGTACTTC,CASSSRVSYEQYF
-,few,TRBV6-5,TRBJ1-1,TGTGCCAGCAGTTACTCTCCCGGGGTCTTGAACACTGAAGCTTTCTTT,CASSYSPGVLNTEAFF
-,-,TRBV20-1,TRBJ2-3,TGCAGTGCTAGTGGCCATGAGGGAGATACGCAGTATTTT,CSASGHEGDTQYF
-,many,TRBV7-2,TRBJ2-1,TGTGCCAGCAGCCCGACACTAGCAGGCTCCTACAATGAGCAGTTCTTC,CASSPTLAGSYNEQFF
-,-,TRBV7-9,TRBJ2-3,TGTGCCAGCTTGGACAACACAGATACGCAGTATTTT,CASLDNTDTQYF
-,few,TRBV7-2,TRBJ2-5,TGTGCCAGCAGCTTAGCGGGGGTGGAGGAGACCCAGTACTTC,CASSLAGVEETQYF
TRBD2,-,TRBV6-2/TRBV6-3,TRBJ2-1,TGTGCCAGCAAAAGGAGGGAGGGACCCTACAATGAGCAGTTCTTC,CASKRREGPYNEQFF
-,few,TRBV11-2,TRBJ2-5,TGTGCCAGCAGCTTAGATCTAGGGGAGCAAGAGACCCAGTACTTC,CASSLDLGEQETQYF
-,-,TRBV6-5,TRBJ2-2,TGTGCCAGCAGTTACCGTTTGCGCCGGGCGGAGGGGAATGCCGGGGAGCTGTTTTTT,CASSYRLRRAEGNAGELFF
-,-,TRBV7-9,TRBJ1-5,TGTGCCAGCGGAGGGGAGGCAGGGAATCAGCCCCAGCATTTT,CASGGEAGNQPQHF
TRBD2,many,TRBV3-1,TRBJ2-5,TGTGCCAGCAGCTCGCGGGGGGGCCAAGAGACCCAGTACTTC,CASSSRGGQETQYF
-,-,TRBV4-2,TRBJ2-3,TGTGCCAGCAGCCAAGACGGGGGAAGGGAAGATACGCAGTATTTT,CASSQDGGREDTQYF
TRBD1,many,TRBV12-3/TRBV12-4,TRBJ2-5,TGTGCCAGCAGTAGGAAAATCGGACAGGGGGCCCAGTACTTC,CASSRKIGQGAQYF
-,-,TRBV7-9,TRBJ2-5,TGTGCCAGCAGCTTAGTACTACCCCAAGAGACCCAGTACTTC,CASSLVLPQETQYF
TRBD2,-,TRBV5-1,TRBJ2-1,TGCGCCAGCAGCCTAGCGGGATCACCGTACAATGAGCAGTTCTTC,CASSLAGSPYNEQFF
-,few,TRBV25-1,TRBJ2-1,TGTGCCAGCAGTGAGGTGTGGAATGAGCAGTTCTTC,CASSEVWNEQFF
TRBD2,many,TRBV5-1,TRBJ2-1,TGCGCCAGCAGCTTGGGTTCTAGCGGGAGACCTTCCTCCTACAATGAGCAGTTCTTC,CASSLGSSGRPSSYNEQFF
TRBD1,-,TRBV5-1,TRBJ2-1,TGCGCCAGCAGCCCGAGCCGGGACAGGGCACTCTATGAGCAGTTCTTC,CASSPSRDRALYEQFF
-,few,TRBV4-2,TRBJ1-2,TGTGCCAGCACCAAGTATACCGATGCAGGACCCAGGGGAGTGAATGGCTACACCTTC,CASTKYTDAGPRGVNGYTF
-,many,TRBV29-1,TRBJ2-3,TGCAGCGTTCGGGTTAGCAGGACAAACACAGATACGCAGTATTTT,CSVRVSRTNTDTQYF
-,few,TRBV10-3,TRBJ1-1,TGTGCCATCAGTGACCGAGGCAGGGGAGACACTGAAGCTTTCTTT,CAISDRGRGDTEAFF
TRBD1,-,TRBV18,TRBJ2-1,TGTGCCAGCTCACCGGACAGGGGAAGGGTTGAGCAGTTCTTC,CASSPDRGRVEQFF
-,few,TRBV5-5,TRBJ2-1,TGTGCCAGCAGCCTCGGGTGGCCGAACCATGAGCAGTTCTTC,CASSLGWPNHEQFF
-,many,TRBV6-2/TRBV6-3,TRBJ1-1,TGTGCCAGCAGCCCATTTCCGAGAGAAGCTTTCTTT,CASSPFPREAFF
-,many,TRBV13,TRBJ2-1,TGTGCCAGCAGCCAAAGGGACCTTGAGTCCGATGAGCAGTTCTTC,CASSQRDLESDEQFF
TRBD1,-,TRBV5-1,TRBJ2-1,TGCGCCAGCAGCTGGACCGGGACAGGGAATTTTGAGCAGTTCTTC,CASSWTGTGNFEQFF
TRBD2,many,TRBV7-2,TRBJ2-3,TGTGCCAGCAGCTTAGCGGGAGGGTTCACAGATACGCAGTATTTT,CASSLAGGFTDTQYF
-,many,TRBV12-3/TRBV12-4,TRBJ2-2,TGTGCCAGCAGTTCCTCTCTGGGGACCGGGGAGCTGTTTTTT,CASSSSLGTGELFF
TRBD2,-,TRBV7-2,TRBJ2-5,TGTGCCAGCAGCTTAGTACTAGGGCGGGAGGCAGATATCCAGTACTTC,CASSLVLGREADIQYF
TRBD2,once,TRBV7-2,TRBJ2-3,TGTGCCAGCAGCTTAGTCCTAGCGGGGTCGGGTACGCAGTATTTT,CASSLVLAGSGTQYF
-,-,TRBV5-1,TRBJ2-6,TGCGCCAGCAGCTGGGGACCTTTGACCGGGGCCAACGTCCTGACTTTC,CASSWGPLTGANVLTF
-,many,TRBV29-1,TRBJ2-3,TGCAGCGTTGGAGGAAGGGGAAGCACAGATACGCAGTATTTT,CSVGGRGSTDTQYF
-,many,TRBV6-2/TRBV6-3,TRBJ2-3,TGTGCCAGCAGTTTTTCCGAGGATACGCAGTATTTT,CASSFSEDTQYF
TRBD2,few,TRBV10-3,TRBJ2-2,TGTGCCATAGCGGGACTAGGAGTCGGGGAGCTGTTTTTT,CAIAGLGVGELFF
-,few,TRBV20-1,TRBJ2-7,TGCAGTACAAATCTAGACCTTCCATACGAGCAGTACTTC,CSTNLDLPYEQYF
-,-,TRBV5-1,TRBJ2-7,TGCGCCAGCTACGGACAGCCTGCCTACGAGCAGTACTTC,CASYGQPAYEQYF
TRBD2,-,TRBV4-3,TRBJ2-7,TGCGCCAGCAGCCAAGAGCTAGCGGGAGTCTACGAGCAGTACTTC,CASSQELAGVYEQYF